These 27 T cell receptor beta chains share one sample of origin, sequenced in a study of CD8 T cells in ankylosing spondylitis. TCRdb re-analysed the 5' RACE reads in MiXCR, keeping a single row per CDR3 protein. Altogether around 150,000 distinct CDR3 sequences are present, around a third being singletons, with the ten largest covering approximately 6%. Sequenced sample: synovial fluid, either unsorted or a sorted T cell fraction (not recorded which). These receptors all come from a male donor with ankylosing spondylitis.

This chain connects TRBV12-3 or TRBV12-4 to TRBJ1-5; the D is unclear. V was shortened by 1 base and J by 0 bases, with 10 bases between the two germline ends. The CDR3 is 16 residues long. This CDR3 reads CASSLGYGTSNQPQHF. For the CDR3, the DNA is TGTGCCAGCAGTTTAGGGTACGGAACTAGCAATCAGCCCCAGCATTTT.

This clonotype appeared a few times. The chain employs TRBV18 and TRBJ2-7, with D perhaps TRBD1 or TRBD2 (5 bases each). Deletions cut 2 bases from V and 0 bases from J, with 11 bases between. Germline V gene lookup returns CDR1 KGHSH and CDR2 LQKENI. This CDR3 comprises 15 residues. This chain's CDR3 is CASSPSAGSSYEQYF. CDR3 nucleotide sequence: TGTGCCAGCTCACCATCGGCAGGGAGCTCCTACGAGCAGTACTTC.

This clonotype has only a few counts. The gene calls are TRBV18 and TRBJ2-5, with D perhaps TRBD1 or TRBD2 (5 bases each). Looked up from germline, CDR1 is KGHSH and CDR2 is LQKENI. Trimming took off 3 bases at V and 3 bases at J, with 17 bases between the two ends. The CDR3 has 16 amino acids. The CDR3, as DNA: TGTGCCAGCTCACCCAGCCTCCGGGACGGAAAAGAGACCCAGTACTTC. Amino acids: CASSPSLRDGKETQYF. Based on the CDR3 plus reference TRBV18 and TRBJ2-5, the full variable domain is NAGVMQNPRHLVRRRGQEARLRCSPMKGHSHVYWYRQLPEEGLKFMVYLQKENIIDESGMPKERFSAEFPKEGPSILRIQQVVRGDSAAYFCASSPSLRDGKETQYFGPGTRLLVL.

CDR3 loop: CASSLLAGVLSGELFF. The CDR3 region has the DNA TGTGCCAGCAGTCTACTAGCGGGAGTTTTGTCCGGGGAGCTGTTTTTT. V is TRBV12-3 or TRBV12-4 and J is TRBJ2-2, with 11 bases that match TRBD2. V dropped 5 bases and J dropped 6; count of bases not matched to a gene: 8. This CDR3 comprises 16 residues.

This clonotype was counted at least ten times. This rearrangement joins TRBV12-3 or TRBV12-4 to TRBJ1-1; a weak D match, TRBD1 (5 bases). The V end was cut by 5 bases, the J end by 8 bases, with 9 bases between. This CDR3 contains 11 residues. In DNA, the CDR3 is TGTGCCAGCAGTCCATGGGGGGAAGCTTTCTTT. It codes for CASSPWGEAFF.

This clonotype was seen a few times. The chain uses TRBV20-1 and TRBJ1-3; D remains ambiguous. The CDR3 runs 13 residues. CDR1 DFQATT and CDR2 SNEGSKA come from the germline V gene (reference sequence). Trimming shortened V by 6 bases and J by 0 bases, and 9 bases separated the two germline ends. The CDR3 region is CSADPPSGNTIYF. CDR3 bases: TGCAGTGCCGACCCCCCCTCTGGAAACACCATATATTTT.

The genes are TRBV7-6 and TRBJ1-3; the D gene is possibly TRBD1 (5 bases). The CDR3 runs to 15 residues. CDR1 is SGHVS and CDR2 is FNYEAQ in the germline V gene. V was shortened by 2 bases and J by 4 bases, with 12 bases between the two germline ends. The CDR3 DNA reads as TGTGCCAGCAGCTTATTCGGGGCTGTAGGAAACACCATATATTTT. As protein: CASSLFGAVGNTIYF.

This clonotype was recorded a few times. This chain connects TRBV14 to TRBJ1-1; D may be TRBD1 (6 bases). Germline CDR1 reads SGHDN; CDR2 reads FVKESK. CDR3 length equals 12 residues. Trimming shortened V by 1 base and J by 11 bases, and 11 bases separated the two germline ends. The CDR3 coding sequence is TGTGCCAGCAGCCAAGGGACAGCGCGGGCTTTCTTT. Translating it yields CASSQGTARAFF. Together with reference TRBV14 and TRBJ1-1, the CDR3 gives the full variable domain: EAGVTQFPSHSVIEKGQTVTLRCDPISGHDNLYWYRRVMGKEIKFLLHFVKESKQDESGMPNNRFLAERTGGTYSTLKVQPAELEDSGVYFCASSQGTARAFFGQGTRLTVV.

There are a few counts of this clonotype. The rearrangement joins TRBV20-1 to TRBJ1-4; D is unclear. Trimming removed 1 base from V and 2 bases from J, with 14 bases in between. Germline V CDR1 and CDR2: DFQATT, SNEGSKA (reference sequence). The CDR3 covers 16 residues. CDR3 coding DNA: TGCAGTGCTAGAGCCACTGTTTTCGGGACTAATGAAAAACTGTTTTTT. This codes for CSARATVFGTNEKLFF.

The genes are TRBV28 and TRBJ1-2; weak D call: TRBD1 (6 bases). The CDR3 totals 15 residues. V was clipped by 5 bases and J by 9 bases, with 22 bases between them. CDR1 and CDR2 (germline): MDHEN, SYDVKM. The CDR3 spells CASSKSGVARSSYTF. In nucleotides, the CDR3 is TGTGCCAGCAGTAAATCAGGGGTTGCGCGTAGTAGCTACACCTTC.

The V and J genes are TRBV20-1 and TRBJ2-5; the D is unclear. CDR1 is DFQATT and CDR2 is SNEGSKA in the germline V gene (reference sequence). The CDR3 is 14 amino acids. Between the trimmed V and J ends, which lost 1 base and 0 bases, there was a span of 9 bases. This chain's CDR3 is CSARVIGYQETQYF. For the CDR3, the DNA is TGCAGTGCTAGAGTGATAGGGTACCAAGAGACCCAGTACTTC.

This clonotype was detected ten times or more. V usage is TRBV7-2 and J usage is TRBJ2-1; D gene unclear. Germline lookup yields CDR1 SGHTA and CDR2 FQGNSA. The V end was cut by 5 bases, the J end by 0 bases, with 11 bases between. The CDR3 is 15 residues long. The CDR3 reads CASSLGSTSYNEQFF. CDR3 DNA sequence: TGTGCCAGCAGCCTGGGTTCGACCTCCTACAATGAGCAGTTCTTC.

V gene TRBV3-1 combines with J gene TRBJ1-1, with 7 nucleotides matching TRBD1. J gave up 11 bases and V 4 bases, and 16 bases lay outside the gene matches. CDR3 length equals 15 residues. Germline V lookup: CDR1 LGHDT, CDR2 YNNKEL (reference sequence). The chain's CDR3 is CASSPPGRTGGGAFF. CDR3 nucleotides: TGTGCCAGCAGCCCGCCGGGTCGGACAGGTGGGGGGGCTTTCTTT.

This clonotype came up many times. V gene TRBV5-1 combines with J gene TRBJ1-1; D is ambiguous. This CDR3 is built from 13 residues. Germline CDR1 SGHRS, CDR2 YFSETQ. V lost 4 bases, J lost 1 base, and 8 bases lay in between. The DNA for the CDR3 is TGCGCCAGCAGCCGTATGGAGAACACTGAAGCTTTCTTT. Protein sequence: CASSRMENTEAFF.

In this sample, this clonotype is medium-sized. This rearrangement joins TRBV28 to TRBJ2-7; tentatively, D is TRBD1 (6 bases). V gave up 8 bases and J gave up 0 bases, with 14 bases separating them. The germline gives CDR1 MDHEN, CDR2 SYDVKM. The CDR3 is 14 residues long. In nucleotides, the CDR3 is TGTGCCAGCCGCGGGCAGGGGACCTCCTACGAGCAGTACTTC. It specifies CASRGQGTSYEQYF. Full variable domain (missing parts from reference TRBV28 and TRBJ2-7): DVKVTQSSRYLVKRTGEKVFLECVQDMDHENMFWYRQDPGLGLRLIYFSYDVKMKEKGDIPEGYSVSREKKERFSLILESASTNQTSMYLCASRGQGTSYEQYFGPGTRLTVT.

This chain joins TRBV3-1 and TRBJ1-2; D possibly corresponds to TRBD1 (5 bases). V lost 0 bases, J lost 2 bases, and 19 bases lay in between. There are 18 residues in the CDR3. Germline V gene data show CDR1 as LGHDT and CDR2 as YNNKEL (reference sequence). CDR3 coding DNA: TGTGCCAGCAGCCAAGATGGTTTGGGGCGGGGTGCGAACTATGGCTACACCTTC. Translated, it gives CASSQDGLGRGANYGYTF.

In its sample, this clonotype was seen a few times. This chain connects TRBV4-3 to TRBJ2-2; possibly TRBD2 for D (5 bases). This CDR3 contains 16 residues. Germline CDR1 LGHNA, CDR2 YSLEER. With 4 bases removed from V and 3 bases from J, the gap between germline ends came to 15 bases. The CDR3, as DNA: TGCGCCAGCAGCCCCGGAGGAGGTCGTTACACCGGGGAGCTGTTTTTT. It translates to CASSPGGGRYTGELFF.

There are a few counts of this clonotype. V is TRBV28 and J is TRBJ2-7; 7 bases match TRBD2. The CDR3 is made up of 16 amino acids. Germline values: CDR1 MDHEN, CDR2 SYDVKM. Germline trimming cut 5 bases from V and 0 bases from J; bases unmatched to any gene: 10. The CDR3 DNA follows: TGTGCCAGCAGTACCTCGACGGCGGGAGTCTCCTACGAGCAGTACTTC. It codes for CASSTSTAGVSYEQYF.

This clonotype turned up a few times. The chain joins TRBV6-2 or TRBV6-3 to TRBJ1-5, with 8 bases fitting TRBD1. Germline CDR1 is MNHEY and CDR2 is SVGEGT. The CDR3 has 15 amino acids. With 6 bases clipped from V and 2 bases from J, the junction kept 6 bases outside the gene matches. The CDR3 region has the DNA TGTGCCAGCAGCACAGGGGGGGGAGGCAATCAGCCCCAGCATTTT. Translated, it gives CASSTGGGGNQPQHF.

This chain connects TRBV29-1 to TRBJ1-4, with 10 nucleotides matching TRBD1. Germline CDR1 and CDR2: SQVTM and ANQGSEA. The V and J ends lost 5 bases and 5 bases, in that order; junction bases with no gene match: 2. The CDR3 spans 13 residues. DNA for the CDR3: TGCAGCGTTCAGGACAGGGGGAATGAAAAACTGTTTTTT. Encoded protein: CSVQDRGNEKLFF.

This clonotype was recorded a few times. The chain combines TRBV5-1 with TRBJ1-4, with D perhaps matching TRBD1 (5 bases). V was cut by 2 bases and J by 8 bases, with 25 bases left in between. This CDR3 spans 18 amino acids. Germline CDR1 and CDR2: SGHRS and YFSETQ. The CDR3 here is CASSLTGQWYSIDEKLFF. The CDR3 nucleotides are TGCGCCAGCAGCTTAACAGGCCAGTGGTATAGTATTGACGAAAAACTGTTTTTT.

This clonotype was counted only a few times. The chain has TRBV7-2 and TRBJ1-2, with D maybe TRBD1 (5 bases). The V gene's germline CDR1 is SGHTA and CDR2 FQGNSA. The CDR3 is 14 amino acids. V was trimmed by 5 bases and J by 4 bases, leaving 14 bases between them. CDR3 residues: CASSQHPTAYGYTF. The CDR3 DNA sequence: TGTGCCAGCAGCCAACACCCGACAGCCTATGGCTACACCTTC.

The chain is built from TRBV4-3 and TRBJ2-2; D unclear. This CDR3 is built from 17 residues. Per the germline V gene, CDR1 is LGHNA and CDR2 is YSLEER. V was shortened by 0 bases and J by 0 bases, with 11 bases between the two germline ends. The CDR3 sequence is CASSQDPYRTNTGELFF. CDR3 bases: TGCGCCAGCAGCCAAGATCCATACAGAACGAACACCGGGGAGCTGTTTTTT.

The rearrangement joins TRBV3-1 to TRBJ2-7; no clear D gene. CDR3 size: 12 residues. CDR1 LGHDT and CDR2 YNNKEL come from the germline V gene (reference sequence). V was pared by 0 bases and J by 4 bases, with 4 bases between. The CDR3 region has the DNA TGTGCCAGCAGCCAAGACCCATACGAGCAGTACTTC. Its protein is CASSQDPYEQYF.

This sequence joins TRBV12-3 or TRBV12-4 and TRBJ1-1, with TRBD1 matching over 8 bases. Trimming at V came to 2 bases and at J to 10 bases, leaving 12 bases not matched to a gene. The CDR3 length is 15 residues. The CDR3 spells CASSLNAGGEGGAFF. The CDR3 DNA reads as TGTGCCAGCAGTTTAAATGCAGGGGGCGAGGGCGGAGCTTTCTTT.

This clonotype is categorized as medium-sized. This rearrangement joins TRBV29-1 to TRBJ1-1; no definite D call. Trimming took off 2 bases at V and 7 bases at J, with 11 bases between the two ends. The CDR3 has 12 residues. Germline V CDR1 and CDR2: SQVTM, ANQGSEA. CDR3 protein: CSVEPGVREAFF. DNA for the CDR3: TGCAGCGTTGAACCTGGGGTCCGTGAAGCTTTCTTT.

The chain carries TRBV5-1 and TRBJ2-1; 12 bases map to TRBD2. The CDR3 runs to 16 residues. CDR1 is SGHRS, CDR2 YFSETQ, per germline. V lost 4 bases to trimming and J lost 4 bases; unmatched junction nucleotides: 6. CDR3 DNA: TGCGCCAGCAGCAACCGACTAGCGGGGGATTACAATGAGCAGTTCTTC. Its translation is CASSNRLAGDYNEQFF.